The 3 T cell receptor beta chains in this list originate from one sample, sequenced in a study of T cells in Graves' hyperthyroidism and ophthalmopathy. TCR beta CDR3 sequences were amplified from RNA transcripts. HTBI primers were employed in a first-round RT-PCR of the TCR CDR3. One entry per CDR3 protein, called by TCRdb with MiXCR from the multiplex PCR reads. The sample holds 650,000 to 800,000 distinct CDR3 sequences, 45% seen once. Sequenced: peripheral blood or thyroid tissue (not recorded which). The receptors originated from an adult man with Graves' disease, either hyperthyroidism or ophthalmopathy (not recorded which).

The chain is built from TRBV15 and TRBJ1-5; no definite D call. This CDR3 spans 16 amino acids. The ends were cut back, 3 bases at V and 2 bases at J, with 14 bases in the middle. Germline CDR1 and CDR2: LNHNV and YYDKDF (reference sequence). CDR3 DNA sequence: TGTGCCACCAGCAGCGTCGGGCCCGTCGGCAATCAGCCCCAGCATTTT. It specifies CATSSVGPVGNQPQHF.

This clonotype appeared many times. The gene calls are TRBV19 and TRBJ1-6; 7 bases fit TRBD1. This CDR3 region has 14 residues. Looked up from germline, CDR1 is LNHDA and CDR2 is SQIVND (reference sequence). The V and J ends lost 3 bases and 6 bases, in that order; junction bases with no gene match: 2. In DNA, the CDR3 is TGTGCCAGTAGTATCGGACAGGTTAATTCACCCCTCCACTTT. Translated: CASSIGQVNSPLHF.

This chain uses TRBV7-9 with TRBJ2-7; TRBD1 matches 7 bases. Germline V lookup: CDR1 SEHNR, CDR2 FQNEAQ (reference sequence). This CDR3 has 12 amino acids. V shed 11 bases and J 4 bases; nucleotides not matched to a gene: 8. The CDR3 here is CACTRGWYEQYF. The CDR3 DNA reads as TGTGCCTGTACCAGGGGGTGGTACGAGCAGTACTTC.